This TCR beta chain was recorded in a study of regulatory dendritic cells for organ transplantation. The germline V gene encodes CDR1 SNHLY and CDR2 FYNNEI. The CDR3 is made up of 17 amino acids. The junction had 5 bases not matched to a gene; V was cut back by 0 bases and J by 5 bases. Here immunoSEQ multiplex PCR was the method, and the copy in TCRdb shows in-frame clones only, minus some. Of 25,000 to 30,000 clones detected, about 80% appear once; the ten largest clones hold 2% to 2.5%. This TCR was sampled from a human donor in good health. The gene calls are TRBV2 and TRBJ2-1; 12 nucleotides align to TRBD2. The material sequenced was memory CD4+ T cells from blood. Noted subset: CD45RO+ memory T cells. The CDR3 nucleotides are TGTGCCAGCAGTGAAGCGCTAGCGGGGGGGGTAGACAATGAGCAGTTCTTC. Translated: CASSEALAGGVDNEQFF.